This T cell receptor beta chain was recovered during a study of blood T cells in healthy people across ages. The use of a sample-barcoded 5' primer and a J-beta primer mix characterized a second PCR of about 6 to 12 cycles. TCRdb reanalysed the 5' RACE reads using MiXCR and keeps one entry per CDR3 protein. The sample yields 850,000 to 1,000,000 distinct CDR3 sequences, 40% to 60% seen once. V shed 7 bases and J 0 bases; nucleotides not matched to a gene: 4. In germline, CDR1 is KGHDR, CDR2 SFDVKD. This CDR3 comprises 14 residues. The sample consisted of blood. The chain combines TRBV24-1 with TRBJ2-5; 7 nucleotides align to TRBD1. This receptor was obtained from a man aged 25-40 years in good health. This chain's CDR3 is CATRSGQYQETQYF. The CDR3 bases are TGTGCCACCAGATCGGGACAGTACCAAGAGACCCAGTACTTC.